This T cell receptor beta chain was obtained from a study of siplizumab effects on memory and regulatory T cells. Study observations and caveats: Confirmatory evidence of suppressive function in proliferating siplizumab-culture Tregs was not obtained. Few alloreactive clones mapped to unstimulated subsets. Naive T cell populations appeared to exhibit greater diversity than memory cells and appeared to be major alloresponse contributors.

The method was immunoSEQ multiplex PCR; TCRdb's version includes in-frame clones alone and lacks a portion of them. The sample holds roughly 80,000 clones, approximately 90% seen once. With regard to this clone: What it binds is unknown. At one of its ends the junction is not consistent with the germline gene, which may arise from a read error.

The germline V gene has CDR1 SEHNR and CDR2 FQNEAQ (reference sequence). This CDR3 comprises 19 residues. The V and J genes are TRBV7-9 and TRBJ2-3; 15 bases match TRBD2. The clonotype was recovered from a human donor in good health. Sequencing used Tregs sorted from blood. CDR3 coding DNA: TGTGCCAGCAGCATGGGACTAGCGGGGGGATTACTCCCCACATATACGCAGTATTTT. It yields the protein CASSMGLAGGLLPTYTQYF. Based on the CDR3 plus reference TRBV7-9 and TRBJ2-3, the full variable domain is DTGVSQNPRHKITKRGQNVTFRCDPISEHNRLYWYRQTLGQGPEFLTYFQNEAQLEKSRLLSDRFSAERPKGSFSTLEIQRTEQGDSAMYLCASSMGLAGGLLPTYTQYFGPGTRLTVL.